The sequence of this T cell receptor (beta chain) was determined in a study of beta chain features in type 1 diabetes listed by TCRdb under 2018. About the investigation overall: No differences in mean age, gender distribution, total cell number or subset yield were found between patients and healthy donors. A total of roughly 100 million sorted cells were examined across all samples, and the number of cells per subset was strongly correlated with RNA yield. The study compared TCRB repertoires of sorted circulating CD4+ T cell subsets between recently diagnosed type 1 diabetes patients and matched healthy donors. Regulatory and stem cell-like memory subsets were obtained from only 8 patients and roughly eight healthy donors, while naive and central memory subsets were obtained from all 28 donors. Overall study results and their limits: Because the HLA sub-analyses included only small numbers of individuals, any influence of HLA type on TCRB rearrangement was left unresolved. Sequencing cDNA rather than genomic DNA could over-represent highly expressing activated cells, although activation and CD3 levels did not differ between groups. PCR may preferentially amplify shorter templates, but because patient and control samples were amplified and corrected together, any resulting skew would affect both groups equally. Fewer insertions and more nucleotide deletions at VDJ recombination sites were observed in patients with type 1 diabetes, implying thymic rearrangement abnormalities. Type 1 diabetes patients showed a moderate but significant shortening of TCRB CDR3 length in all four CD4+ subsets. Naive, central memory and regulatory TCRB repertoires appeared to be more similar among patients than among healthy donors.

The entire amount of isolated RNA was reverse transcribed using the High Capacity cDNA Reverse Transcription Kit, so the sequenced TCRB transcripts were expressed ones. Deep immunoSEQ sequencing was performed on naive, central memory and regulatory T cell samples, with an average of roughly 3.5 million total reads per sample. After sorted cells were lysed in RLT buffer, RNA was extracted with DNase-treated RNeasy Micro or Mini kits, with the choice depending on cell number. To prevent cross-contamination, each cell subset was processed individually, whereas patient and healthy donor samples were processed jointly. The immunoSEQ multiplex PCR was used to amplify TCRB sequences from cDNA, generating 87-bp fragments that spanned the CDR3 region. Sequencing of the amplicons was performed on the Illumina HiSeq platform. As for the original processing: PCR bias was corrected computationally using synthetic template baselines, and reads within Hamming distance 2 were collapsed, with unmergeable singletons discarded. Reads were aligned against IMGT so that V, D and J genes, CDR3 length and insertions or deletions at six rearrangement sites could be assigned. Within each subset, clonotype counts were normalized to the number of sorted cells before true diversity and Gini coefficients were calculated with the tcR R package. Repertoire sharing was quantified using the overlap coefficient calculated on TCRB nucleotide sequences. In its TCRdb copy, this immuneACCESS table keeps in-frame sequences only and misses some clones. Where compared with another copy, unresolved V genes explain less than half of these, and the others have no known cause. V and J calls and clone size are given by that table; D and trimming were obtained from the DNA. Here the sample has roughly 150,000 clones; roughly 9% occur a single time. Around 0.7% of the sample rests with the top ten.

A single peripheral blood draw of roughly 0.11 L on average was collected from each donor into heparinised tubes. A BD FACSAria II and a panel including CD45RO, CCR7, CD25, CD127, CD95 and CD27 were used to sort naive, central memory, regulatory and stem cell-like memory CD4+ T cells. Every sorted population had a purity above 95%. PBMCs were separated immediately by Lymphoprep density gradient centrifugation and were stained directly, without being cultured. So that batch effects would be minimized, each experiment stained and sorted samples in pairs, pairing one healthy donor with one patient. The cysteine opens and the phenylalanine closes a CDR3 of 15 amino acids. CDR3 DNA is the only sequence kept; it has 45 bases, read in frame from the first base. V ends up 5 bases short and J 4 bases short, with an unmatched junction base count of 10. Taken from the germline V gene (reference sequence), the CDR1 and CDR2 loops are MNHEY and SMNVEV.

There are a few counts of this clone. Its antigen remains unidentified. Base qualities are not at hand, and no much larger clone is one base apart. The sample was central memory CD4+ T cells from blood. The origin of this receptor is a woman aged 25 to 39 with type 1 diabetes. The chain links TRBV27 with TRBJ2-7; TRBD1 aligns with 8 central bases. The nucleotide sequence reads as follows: TGTGCCAGCAGTGTAAGGGACAGGTCGGTGTACGAGCAGTACTTC. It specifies CASSVRDRSVYEQYF.